This T cell receptor beta chain was documented in a study of response to subunit inactivated influenza vaccine. Study-wide results and caveats: Few additional T cells are recruited per seasonal influenza vaccination, authors suggested.

In TCRdb, the RT-PCR reads were re-called with MiXCR into one record per CDR3 protein. The table lists about 570,000 distinct CDR3 sequences, about 11% of them singletons. As regards this clonotype: The antigen remains unidentified.

Trimming removed 6 bases from V and 5 bases from J, with 13 bases in between. The CDR3 extends over 13 amino acids. These sequences were also reported in another study, on T cells expressing NK-cell markers. That work adds: As the method of synthesis, 5'RACE template switching with UMIs yielded TCR beta cDNA. The study sequenced eight donors, seven HCMV-seropositive and one seronegative. Only alpha-beta TCR T cells were sorted in several experiments, using an anti-gamma-delta TCR antibody.

Sequencing used PBMCs from blood, obtained on the day of vaccination. V gene TRBV12-3 or TRBV12-4 combines with J gene TRBJ1-2; D is ambiguous. The origin of this receptor is a man over 45 who received an inactivated influenza vaccine. The CDR3 nucleotides are TGTGCCAGCAGCCCCGACACCCGGTATGGCTACACCTTC. Protein sequence: CASSPDTRYGYTF.